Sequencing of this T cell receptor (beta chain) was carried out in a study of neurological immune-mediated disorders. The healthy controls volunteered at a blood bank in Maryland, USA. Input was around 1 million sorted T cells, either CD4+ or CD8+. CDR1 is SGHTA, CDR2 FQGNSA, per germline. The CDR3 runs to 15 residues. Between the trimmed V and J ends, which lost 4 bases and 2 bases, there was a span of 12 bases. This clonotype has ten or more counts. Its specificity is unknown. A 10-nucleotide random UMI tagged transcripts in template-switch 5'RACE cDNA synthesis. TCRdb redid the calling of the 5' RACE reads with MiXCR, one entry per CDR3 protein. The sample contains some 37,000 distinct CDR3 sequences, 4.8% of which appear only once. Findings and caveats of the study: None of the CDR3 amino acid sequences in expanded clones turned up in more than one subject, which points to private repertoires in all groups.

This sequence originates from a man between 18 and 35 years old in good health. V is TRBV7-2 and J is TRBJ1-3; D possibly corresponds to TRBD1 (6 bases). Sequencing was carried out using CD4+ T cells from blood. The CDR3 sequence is CASSSRGTTGNTIYF. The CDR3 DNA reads TGTGCCAGCAGCTCCCGGGGGACAACTGGAAACACCATATATTTT.